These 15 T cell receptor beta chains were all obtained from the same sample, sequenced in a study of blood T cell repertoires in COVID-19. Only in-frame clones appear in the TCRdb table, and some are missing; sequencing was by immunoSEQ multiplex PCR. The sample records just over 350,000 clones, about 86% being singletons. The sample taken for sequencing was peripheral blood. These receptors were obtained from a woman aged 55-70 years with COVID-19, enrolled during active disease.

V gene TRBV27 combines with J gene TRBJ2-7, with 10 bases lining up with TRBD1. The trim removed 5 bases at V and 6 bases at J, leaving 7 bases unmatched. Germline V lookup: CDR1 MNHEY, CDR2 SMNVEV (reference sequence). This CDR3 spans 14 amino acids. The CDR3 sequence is CASSPTRDRGEQYF. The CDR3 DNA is TGTGCCAGCAGTCCGACGAGGGACAGGGGCGAGCAGTACTTC.

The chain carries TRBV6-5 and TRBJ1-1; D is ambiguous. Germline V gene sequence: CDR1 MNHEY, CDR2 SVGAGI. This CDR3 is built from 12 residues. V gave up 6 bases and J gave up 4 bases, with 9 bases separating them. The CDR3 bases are TGTGCCAGCAGCCGGCGCGGCACTGAAGCTTTCTTT. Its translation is CASSRRGTEAFF.

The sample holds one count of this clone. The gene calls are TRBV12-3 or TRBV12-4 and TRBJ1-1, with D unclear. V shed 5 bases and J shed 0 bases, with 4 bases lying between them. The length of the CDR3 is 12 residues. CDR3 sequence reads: CASSPMNTEAFF. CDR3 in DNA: TGTGCCAGCAGTCCCATGAACACTGAAGCTTTCTTT.

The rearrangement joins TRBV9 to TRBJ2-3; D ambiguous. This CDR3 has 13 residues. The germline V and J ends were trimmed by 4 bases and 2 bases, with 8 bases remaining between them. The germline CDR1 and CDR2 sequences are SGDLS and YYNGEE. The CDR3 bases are TGTGCCAGCAGCCCTACCCCCACAGATACGCAGTATTTT. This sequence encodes CASSPTPTDTQYF.

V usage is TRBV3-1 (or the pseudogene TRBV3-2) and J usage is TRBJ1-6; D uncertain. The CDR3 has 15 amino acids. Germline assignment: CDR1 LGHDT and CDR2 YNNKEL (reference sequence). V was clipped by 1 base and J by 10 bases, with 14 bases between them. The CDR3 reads CASSQGAGIVSPLHF. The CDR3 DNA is TGTGCCAGCAGCCAAGGGGCCGGGATAGTCTCACCCCTCCACTTT.

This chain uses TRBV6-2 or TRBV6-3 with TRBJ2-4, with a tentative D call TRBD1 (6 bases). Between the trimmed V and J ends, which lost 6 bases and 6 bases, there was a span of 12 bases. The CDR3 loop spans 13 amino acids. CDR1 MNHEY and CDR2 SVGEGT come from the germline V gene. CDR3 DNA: TGTGCCAGCAGCTCCTCAGGGGCAAACATTCAGTACTTC. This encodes CASSSSGANIQYF.

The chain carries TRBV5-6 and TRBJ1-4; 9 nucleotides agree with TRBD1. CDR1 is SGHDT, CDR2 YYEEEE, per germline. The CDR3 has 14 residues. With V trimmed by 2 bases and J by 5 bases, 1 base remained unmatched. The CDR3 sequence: CASSFGTGNEKLFF. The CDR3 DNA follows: TGTGCCAGCAGCTTCGGGACAGGGAATGAAAAACTGTTTTTT.

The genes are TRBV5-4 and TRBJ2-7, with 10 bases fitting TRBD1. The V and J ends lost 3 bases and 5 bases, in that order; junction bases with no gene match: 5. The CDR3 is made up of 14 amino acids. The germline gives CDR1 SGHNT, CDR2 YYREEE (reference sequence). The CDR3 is CASSWGDRGHEQYF. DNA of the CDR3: TGTGCCAGCAGCTGGGGGGACAGGGGCCACGAGCAGTACTTC.

The CDR3 is CASSDRGRIEAFF. The DNA for the CDR3 is TGTGCCAGCAGTGACAGGGGGCGAATTGAAGCTTTCTTT. The chain recombines TRBV2 with TRBJ1-1; 8 bases align to TRBD1. Germline CDR1 and CDR2: SNHLY and FYNNEI. The CDR3 is 13 residues long. The V gene end was trimmed by 3 bases and the J gene end by 7 bases; junction bases not matched to a gene: 4.

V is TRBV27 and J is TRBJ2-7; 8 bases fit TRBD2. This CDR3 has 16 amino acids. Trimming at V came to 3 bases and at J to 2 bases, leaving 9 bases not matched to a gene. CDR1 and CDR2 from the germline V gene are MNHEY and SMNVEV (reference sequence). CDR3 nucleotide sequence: TGTGCCAGCAGTTTTCGGGGGGGCGTCTTTCCCTACGAGCAGTACTTC. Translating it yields CASSFRGGVFPYEQYF.

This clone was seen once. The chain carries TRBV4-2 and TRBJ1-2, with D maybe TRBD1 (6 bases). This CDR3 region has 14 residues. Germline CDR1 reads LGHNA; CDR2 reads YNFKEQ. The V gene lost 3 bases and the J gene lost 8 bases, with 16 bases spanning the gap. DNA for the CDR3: TGTGCCAGCAGCCAGGTCACAGGGAGGGAGGGCTACACCTTC. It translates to CASSQVTGREGYTF.

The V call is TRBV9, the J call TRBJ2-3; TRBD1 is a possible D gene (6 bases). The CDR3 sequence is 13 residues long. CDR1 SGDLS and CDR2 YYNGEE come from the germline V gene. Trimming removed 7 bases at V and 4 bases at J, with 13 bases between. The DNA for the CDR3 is TGTGCCAGCCAGCAGGGGAAGGCAGATACGCAGTATTTT. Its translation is CASQQGKADTQYF.

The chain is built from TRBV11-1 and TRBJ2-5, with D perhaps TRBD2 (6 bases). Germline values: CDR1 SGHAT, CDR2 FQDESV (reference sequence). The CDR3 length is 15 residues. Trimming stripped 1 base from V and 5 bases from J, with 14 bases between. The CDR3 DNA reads TGTGCCAGCAGCTTAGAGCGCGGGGTTACCGAGACCCAGTACTTC. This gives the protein CASSLERGVTETQYF. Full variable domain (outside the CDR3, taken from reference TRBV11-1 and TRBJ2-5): EAEVAQSPRYKITEKSQAVAFWCDPISGHATLYWYRQILGQGPELLVQFQDESVVDDSQLPKDRFSAERLKGVDSTLKIQPAELGDSAMYLCASSLERGVTETQYFGPGTRLLVL.

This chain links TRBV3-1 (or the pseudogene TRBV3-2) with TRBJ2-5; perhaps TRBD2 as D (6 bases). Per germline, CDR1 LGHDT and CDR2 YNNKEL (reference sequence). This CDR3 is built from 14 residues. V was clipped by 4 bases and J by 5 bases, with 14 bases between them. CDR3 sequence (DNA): TGTGCCAGCAGCCGCCCTAGGAGGGAGGAGACCCAGTACTTC. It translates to CASSRPRREETQYF.

The CDR3 coding sequence is TGTGCCAGCAGCCGAACAGGGATCTCTGGGGCCAACGTCCTGACTTTC. It yields the protein CASSRTGISGANVLTF. The V gene is TRBV5-5, the J gene TRBJ2-6, with D possibly matching TRBD1 (6 bases). The CDR3 loop spans 16 amino acids. From germline, CDR1 is SGHKS and CDR2 YYEKEE (reference sequence). Trimming left V 4 bases short and J 0 bases short, with 11 bases between.